The entry below gives a single T cell receptor beta chain sequence along with its context. Its target is not known. Selected pancreatic ductal adenocarcinoma patients had undergone surgery without neoadjuvant therapy. The CDR3 extends over 15 amino acids. Germline V gives CDR1 SGHAT, CDR2 FQNNGV. V was cut by 0 bases and J by 4 bases, with 13 bases left in between. The method was immunoSEQ multiplex PCR; TCRdb's version includes in-frame clones alone and lacks a portion of them. The sample has about 100,000 clones, nearly 95% seen once; the top ten hold about 3%. This record comes from a study of T cells in pancreatic ductal adenocarcinoma. Findings and limits, study-wide: Tumor-versus-blood clonality comparisons may be biased toward lower tumor diversity. Blood had more productive templates and roughly 8-fold more unique clonotypes than tumor.

The rearrangement links TRBV11-2 to TRBJ2-7; maybe TRBD1 (6 bases). Sample: PBMCs. The origin of this receptor is a human donor with pancreatic ductal adenocarcinoma. The CDR3 sequence is CASSLETGLGYEQYF. In DNA form, the CDR3 reads TGTGCCAGCAGCTTAGAAACAGGGCTGGGGTACGAGCAGTACTTC.